Below are 14 T cell receptor beta chains sequenced from a single sample in a study of blood T cell repertoires in COVID-19 (dated by TCRdb to the early 2020s). Library method: the immunoSEQ multiplex PCR assay. Imported from immuneACCESS, the table was reduced by TCRdb to in-frame sequences with V and J called. These copies leave out some clones; in studies compared against another copy, an unresolved V gene accounts for under half, and the cause of the remainder is not known. The sample yields about 9,000 clones; 65% to 90% were counted once. The ten largest clones represent roughly 8% of the sample. Sequencing was done on a sample of peripheral blood. Receptors were obtained from a human donor in a cohort sampled during active COVID-19.

The chain carries TRBV3-1 (or the pseudogene TRBV3-2) and TRBJ2-2; 8 bases are shared with TRBD2. J gave up 3 bases and V 0 bases, and 3 bases lay outside the gene matches. The CDR3 spans 16 residues. Germline V CDR1 and CDR2: LGHDT, YNNKEL (reference sequence). Here the CDR3 DNA reads TGTGCCAGCAGCCAAGAACCGGGAGGGTACACCGGGGAGCTGTTTTTT. Its protein is CASSQEPGGYTGELFF.

The rearrangement joins TRBV14 to TRBJ2-6; D unresolved. Germline lookup yields CDR1 SGHDN and CDR2 FVKESK. V was cut by 1 base and J by 2 bases, with 6 bases left in between. The CDR3 loop spans 15 amino acids. The CDR3 is CASSQAGAGANVLTF. Written as DNA, the CDR3 is TGTGCCAGCAGCCAAGCCGGTGCTGGGGCCAACGTCCTGACTTTC.

V is TRBV12-3 or TRBV12-4 and J is TRBJ1-6, with 7 bases aligning to TRBD1. The CDR3 loop spans 12 amino acids. V gave up 2 bases and J gave up 19 bases; unmatched junction bases: 8. CDR3 bases: TGTGCCAGCAGTTTATCGGACAGGCCCACGCACTTT. Translated, it gives CASSLSDRPTHF.

The chain has TRBV15 and TRBJ1-4, with TRBD1 as a possible D gene (6 bases). This CDR3 spans 16 amino acids. Trimming removed 2 bases at V and 8 bases at J, with 18 bases between. Germline V CDR1 and CDR2: LNHNV, YYDKDF (reference sequence). The CDR3 region is CATSRNRDTLGEKLFF. CDR3 nucleotide sequence: TGTGCCACCAGCAGAAACCGGGACACCCTGGGAGAAAAACTGTTTTTT.

The chain carries TRBV11-2 and TRBJ2-3, with 16 bases lining up with TRBD2. Trimming at V came to 4 bases and at J to 4 bases, leaving 8 bases not matched to a gene. This CDR3 region has 18 residues. Per the germline V gene, CDR1 is SGHAT and CDR2 is FQNNGV. The DNA of the CDR3 is TGTGCCAGCAGCTCGCCGGGACTAGCGGGAGGGCCCTCAGATACGCAGTATTTT. This sequence encodes CASSSPGLAGGPSDTQYF.

This rearrangement joins TRBV12-3 or TRBV12-4 to TRBJ2-1; TRBD2 is a possible D gene (6 bases). The CDR3 loop spans 13 amino acids. Trimming cost V 3 bases and J 5 bases, with 8 bases left between them. In DNA form, the CDR3 reads TGTGCCAGCAGTTTTGGGGAGGACAATGAGCAGTTCTTC. It translates to CASSFGEDNEQFF.

CDR3 in amino acids: CASSPIPQGILTGELFF. The CDR3 DNA follows: TGTGCCAGCTCACCTATCCCCCAGGGAATTCTCACCGGGGAGCTGTTTTTT. V and J are TRBV18 and TRBJ2-2; a possible D gene is TRBD1 (5 bases). CDR3 length: 17 residues. The germline V gene encodes CDR1 KGHSH and CDR2 LQKENI. The V end lost 3 bases, the J end lost 4 bases, and 18 bases lay between the germline ends.

J is TRBJ2-1 and V is TRBV15; tentatively, D is TRBD2 (6 bases). Trimming removed 0 bases at V and 6 bases at J, with 12 bases between. In germline, CDR1 is LNHNV, CDR2 YYDKDF (reference sequence). The CDR3 extends over 15 amino acids. CDR3 bases: TGTGCCACCAGCAGAGATGGAGGGATCGGCAATGAGCAGTTCTTC. The encoded protein is CATSRDGGIGNEQFF.

The genes are TRBV12-3 or TRBV12-4 and TRBJ2-7; D remains ambiguous. The CDR3 totals 12 residues. V gave up 3 bases and J gave up 3 bases, with 6 bases separating them. CDR3 bases: TGTGCCAGCAGTTTGGGCAACTACGAGCAGTACTTC. It translates to CASSLGNYEQYF.

This chain connects TRBV14 to TRBJ1-4; TRBD1 is a possible D gene (6 bases). In germline, CDR1 is SGHDN, CDR2 FVKESK. This CDR3 has 15 residues. Trimming removed 5 bases from V and 6 bases from J, with 16 bases in between. CDR3 amino acids: CASSYGGAPDEKLFF. CDR3 nucleotides: TGTGCCAGCAGCTATGGGGGCGCGCCAGATGAAAAACTGTTTTTT.

The genes are TRBV2 and TRBJ2-5, with D tentatively TRBD1 (6 bases). The CDR3 runs to 13 residues. Germline V CDR1 and CDR2: SNHLY, FYNNEI. V was clipped by 7 bases and J by 4 bases, with 13 bases between them. This chain's CDR3 is CASITGFRETQYF. In DNA, the CDR3 is TGTGCCAGCATCACAGGGTTTCGAGAGACCCAGTACTTC.

V usage is TRBV1 and J usage is TRBJ2-2; the DNA was not compared with TRBD2, the D call given in the table. TRBV1 is listed as a pseudogene. The CDR3 loop spans 15 amino acids. DNA for the CDR3: TGCACCGCACCAGGGCGGGAGGTTCACACCGGGGAGCTGTTTTTT. This gives the protein CTAPGREVHTGELFF.

The chain links TRBV28 to TRBJ1-2, with D perhaps TRBD1 (5 bases). V gave up 10 bases and J gave up 5 bases, with 17 bases separating them. The CDR3 contains 13 residues. CDR1 and CDR2 (germline): MDHEN, SYDVKM. DNA for the CDR3: TGTGCCATCCCCCGGGGAGGACAATATGGCTACACCTTC. Protein product: CAIPRGGQYGYTF.

This sequence joins TRBV5-8 and TRBJ2-5; 9 bases line up with TRBD1. Germline loops: CDR1 SGHTS, CDR2 YDEGEE. This CDR3 has 17 residues. Trimming at V came to 2 bases and at J to 5 bases, leaving 13 bases not matched to a gene. The CDR3 DNA is TGTGCCAGCAGCTTCCGCTACGGGACAGGGATTATGGAGACCCAGTACTTC. This codes for CASSFRYGTGIMETQYF. Combining the CDR3 with reference TRBV5-8 and TRBJ2-5 gives the whole variable domain EAGVTQSPTHLIKTRGQQATLRCSPISGHTSVYWYQQALGLGLQFLLWYDEGEERNRGNFPPRFSGRQFPNYSSELNVNALELEDSALYLCASSFRYGTGIMETQYFGPGTRLLVL.